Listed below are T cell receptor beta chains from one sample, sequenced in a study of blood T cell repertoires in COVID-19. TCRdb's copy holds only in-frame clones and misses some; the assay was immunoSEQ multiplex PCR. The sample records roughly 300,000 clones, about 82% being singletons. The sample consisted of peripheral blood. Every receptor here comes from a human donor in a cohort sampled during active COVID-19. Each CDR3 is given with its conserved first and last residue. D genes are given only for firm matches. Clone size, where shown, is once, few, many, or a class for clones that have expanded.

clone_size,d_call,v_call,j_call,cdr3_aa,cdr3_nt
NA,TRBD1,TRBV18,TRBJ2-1,CASSPGTGLNEQFF,TGTGCCAGCTCACCTGGGACAGGGCTGAATGAGCAGTTCTTC
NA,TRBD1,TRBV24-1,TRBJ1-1,CATSDRTGTDTEAFF,TGTGCCACCAGTGATAGGACAGGGACGGACACTGAAGCTTTCTTT
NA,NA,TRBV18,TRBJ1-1,CASSLRPRDTEAFF,TGTGCCAGCTCACTTCGCCCGAGGGACACTGAAGCTTTCTTT
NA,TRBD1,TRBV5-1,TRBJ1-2,CASSSGQGNYGYTF,TGCGCCAGCAGCTCAGGACAGGGCAACTATGGCTACACCTTC
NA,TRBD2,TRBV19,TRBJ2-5,CASSRGRGEQETQYF,TGTGCCAGTAGCCGAGGACGGGGGGAACAAGAGACCCAGTACTTC
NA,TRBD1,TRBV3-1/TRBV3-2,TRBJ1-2,CASSRQGWGYTF,TGTGCCAGCAGCCGACAGGGATGGGGCTACACCTTC
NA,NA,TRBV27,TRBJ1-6,CASSLYRGRNSPLHF,TGTGCCAGCAGTTTATACCGGGGAAGGAATTCACCCCTCCACTTT
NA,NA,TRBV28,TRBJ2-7,CASKRRQRYEQYF,TGTGCCAGCAAGAGAAGACAGCGCTACGAGCAGTACTTC
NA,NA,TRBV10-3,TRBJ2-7,CAIKPERLSGEQYF,TGTGCCATCAAGCCTGAACGCTTATCTGGCGAGCAGTACTTC
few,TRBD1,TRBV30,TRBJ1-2,CAWSVDRGNYGYTF,TGTGCCTGGAGTGTGGACAGGGGAAACTATGGCTACACCTTC